This entry describes one T cell receptor beta chain. This sample is drawn from a study of blood T cell repertoires in COVID-19. Study information: The study drew acute and convalescent COVID-19 samples from the United States, Italy and Spain. Nucleic acid was either cDNA or gDNA, and it came from T cells, B-cell-depleted T cells, or PBMCs.

In the original workflow: Counts of nucleated cells, estimated from reference gene primer amplification, were obtained. The repertoire was sequenced with immunoSEQ multiplex PCR; TCRdb's copy has only in-frame clones and lacks some. That table furnishes V, J and clone size, whereas the DNA furnished D and trimming. The sample holds approximately 85,000 clones, 87% seen once. Germline-derived CDR1 and CDR2 are MNHEY and SMNVEV (reference sequence). The V end was cut by 3 bases, the J end by 10 bases, with 16 bases between. This CDR3 is 15 amino acids long. Sequenced material: peripheral blood. The TCR comes from a woman aged 50 to 65 with active or convalescent COVID-19. This chain connects TRBV27 to TRBJ1-6; TRBD1 is a possible D gene (5 bases). The CDR3 DNA reads as TGTGCCAGCAGTTTTGGGGGAGGCGGGCAATCACCCCTCCACTTT. Translating it yields CASSFGGGGQSPLHF.